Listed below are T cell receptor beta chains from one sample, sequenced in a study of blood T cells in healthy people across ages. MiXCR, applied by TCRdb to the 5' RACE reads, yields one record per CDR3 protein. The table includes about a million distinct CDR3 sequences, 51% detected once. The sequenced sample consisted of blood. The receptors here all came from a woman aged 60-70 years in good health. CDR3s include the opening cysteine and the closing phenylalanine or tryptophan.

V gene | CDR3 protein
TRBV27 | CASSPISSGKRGETQYF
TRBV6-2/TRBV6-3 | CASSYSGRDTGELFF
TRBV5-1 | CASRETGTGSTLYGYTF
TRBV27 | CASGNRGLYNEQFF
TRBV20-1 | CSAALAGGPYKQYF
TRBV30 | CAWEGFNSYEQYF
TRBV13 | CATAGGDHNEQFF
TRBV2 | CAILPGPLYNEQFF
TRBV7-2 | CASSYDRSAEQYF
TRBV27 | CASSPWTGENQPQHF
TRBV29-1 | CSAAGEVQYF
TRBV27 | CASSSTSGRRSYNEQFF
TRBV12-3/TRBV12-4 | CASSKQGEGDTQYF
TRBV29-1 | CSLRRAGVEQFF
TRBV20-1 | CSASGQGKIQPQHF
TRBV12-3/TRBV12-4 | CASSVHATGAAFF
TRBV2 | CASSEYEQYF
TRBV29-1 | CSGHWVQETQYF
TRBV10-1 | CASSGSGSRTQYF
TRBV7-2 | CASSLFGGRYEQYF
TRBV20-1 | CSARAFRAQAYEQYF
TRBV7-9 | CASSSPGTGHEKLFF
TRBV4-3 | CASSQVRGWGEDTQYF
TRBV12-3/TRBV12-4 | CASSLGRISNQPQHF
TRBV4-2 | CASSQQLASQNNEQFF
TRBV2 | CASSGAVGGTNEQYF
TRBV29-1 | CSAADRASTDTQYF
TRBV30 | CAWSATGESDEQYF
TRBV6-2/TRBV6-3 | CASSYDETSGSYTDTQYF
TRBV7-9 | CASSLRQGAPGYYNEQFF
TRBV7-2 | CASSYSTGYNSPLHF
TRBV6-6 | CASGGWDLNYGYTF
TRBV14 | CASSRIPKTGLAGLPYEQYF
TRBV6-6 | CASSYEGATKNIQYF
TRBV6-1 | CASIVYNEQFF
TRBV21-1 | CASSLVGQGLREQYF
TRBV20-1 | CSASQGWDTGAFF
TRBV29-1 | CSVRAEGQDYGYTF
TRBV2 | CASSAVDRVYGYTF
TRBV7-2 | CASSIDRDRFSYEQYF
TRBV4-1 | CASSQESGRASSTDTQYF
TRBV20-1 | CSASMGSGTANYGYTF
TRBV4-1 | CASSQSTGQVYEQYF
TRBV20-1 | CSAREPGQGAIQPQHF
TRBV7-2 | CASSTLHMNYGYTF
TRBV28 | CASSLNGAEQYF
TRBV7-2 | CASSPADRFEKLFF
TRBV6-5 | CASHREWSYEQYF
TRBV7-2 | CASSGGGRIETQYF
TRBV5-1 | CASSSGQGRIGGEAFF